These 18 T cell receptor beta chains originate from one sample sequenced in a study of T cell changes during pregnancy in multiple sclerosis. TCRdb's table, derived via immunoSEQ multiplex PCR, lists solely in-frame clones and lacks some. Of approximately 100,000 clones listed, just over 90% are singletons. The sequenced sample was peripheral blood, obtained in the second trimester of pregnancy. The receptors shown here come from a female donor with multiple sclerosis, enrolled in a pregnancy study.

The J gene is TRBJ2-2, the V gene TRBV30; D is possibly TRBD2 (6 bases). Trimming removed 5 bases at V and 4 bases at J, with 26 bases between. Germline CDR1 GTSNPN, CDR2 SVGIG (reference sequence). The CDR3 runs 18 residues. CDR3 amino acids: CAWDAPRGIPLSTGELFF. CDR3 coding DNA: TGTGCCTGGGATGCCCCCCGGGGGATCCCCTTATCCACCGGGGAGCTGTTTTTT.

The chain combines TRBV10-3 with TRBJ1-5, with no clear D. Trimming pared 4 bases from V and 5 bases from J, leaving 9 bases between. This CDR3 is built from 13 residues. Germline CDR1 and CDR2: ENHRY and SYGVKD. As DNA, the CDR3 is TGTGCCATCAGTGGGCGGGGAGATCAGCCCCAGCATTTT. Protein: CAISGRGDQPQHF.

This sequence joins TRBV7-8 and TRBJ1-4; no definite D call. This CDR3 is built from 15 residues. The V and J ends lost 2 bases and 3 bases respectively, with 10 bases between them. Germline CDR1 reads SGHVS; CDR2 reads FQNEAQ. CDR3 nucleotides: TGTGCCAGCAGCTTAATGGCTGGAGCTAATGAAAAACTGTTTTTT. Residues: CASSLMAGANEKLFF.

The rearrangement uses TRBV15 and TRBJ1-5; D remains unclear. V lost 6 bases, J lost 0 bases, and 12 bases lay in between. Per germline, CDR1 LNHNV and CDR2 YYDKDF (reference sequence). This CDR3 contains 15 residues. The CDR3 coding sequence is TGTGCCACCAGTTTGACTCCACGTAGCAATCAGCCCCAGCATTTT. Its protein is CATSLTPRSNQPQHF.

This clone was counted a few times. The J gene is TRBJ1-1, the V gene TRBV5-6; tentative D call: TRBD1 (6 bases). Trimming shortened V by 3 bases and J by 8 bases, and 14 bases separated the two germline ends. The CDR3 contains 13 residues. CDR1 and CDR2 (germline): SGHDT, YYEEEE. The DNA for the CDR3 is TGTGCCAGCAGCTGGACGGTGACAGGCGAAGCTTTCTTT. This translates into CASSWTVTGEAFF.

V is TRBV5-4 and J is TRBJ2-1; TRBD2 might be the D (6 bases). The CDR3 is 15 amino acids. Germline CDR1 is SGHNT and CDR2 is YYREEE (reference sequence). Between the trimmed V and J ends, which lost 4 bases and 5 bases, there was a span of 16 bases. The CDR3 loop reads CASSISGRAHNEQFF. CDR3 DNA: TGTGCCAGCAGCATCAGCGGGCGAGCGCACAATGAGCAGTTCTTC.

This clone was seen once. The chain has TRBV18 and TRBJ1-2; D is unclear. The CDR3 contains 15 residues. V was trimmed by 3 bases and J by 0 bases, leaving 11 bases between them. The germline CDR1 and CDR2 sequences are KGHSH and LQKENI. The CDR3 loop reads CASSPQEGANYGYTF. In DNA, the CDR3 is TGTGCCAGCTCACCCCAAGAAGGAGCTAACTATGGCTACACCTTC.

The chain carries TRBV4-1 and TRBJ2-7, with 11 bases matching TRBD2. CDR3 length: 18 residues. Germline V gives CDR1 MGHRA, CDR2 YSYEKL. After removal of 1 base from V and 2 bases from J, the junction contained 10 bases not matched to a gene. CDR3 sequence: CASSQVHLAGGGTYEQYF. In nucleotides, the CDR3 is TGCGCCAGCAGCCAAGTCCACTTAGCGGGAGGGGGAACCTACGAGCAGTACTTC.

In this sample, this clone turned up once. The chain links TRBV15 to TRBJ1-4; no reliable D call. CDR1 and CDR2 (germline): LNHNV, YYDKDF (reference sequence). V lost 0 bases to trimming and J lost 5 bases, with 13 bases between them. The CDR3 is 16 amino acids. The CDR3 bases are TGTGCCACCAGCAGAGACCGCATGGCCTTAAATGAAAAACTGTTTTTT. It codes for CATSRDRMALNEKLFF.

The J gene is TRBJ2-3, the V gene TRBV27; tentative D call: TRBD2 (5 bases). The germline V and J ends were trimmed by 3 bases and 0 bases, with 10 bases remaining between them. CDR1 is MNHEY and CDR2 is SMNVEV in the germline V gene (reference sequence). The CDR3 is made up of 15 amino acids. The CDR3 sequence: CASSFEVASTDTQYF. The DNA of the CDR3 is TGTGCCAGCAGTTTCGAGGTAGCGAGCACAGATACGCAGTATTTT.

This sequence joins TRBV9 and TRBJ2-2; TRBD1 is a possible D gene (5 bases). CDR3 length: 13 amino acids. The germline V gene encodes CDR1 SGDLS and CDR2 YYNGEE. V shed 4 bases and J shed 6 bases, with 10 bases lying between them. The DNA of the CDR3 is TGTGCCAGCAGCATCCAGGGATCCGGGGAGCTGTTTTTT. This encodes CASSIQGSGELFF.

The chain combines TRBV29-1 with TRBJ1-2; a weak D match, TRBD1 (6 bases). The V gene's germline CDR1 is SQVTM and CDR2 ANQGSEA. This CDR3 comprises 12 residues. Trimming removed 4 bases at V and 0 bases at J, with 6 bases between. Here the CDR3 DNA reads TGCAGCGTTGGGGACACTAACTATGGCTACACCTTC. Amino acid sequence: CSVGDTNYGYTF.

This clone was seen a single time. The gene calls are TRBV4-1 and TRBJ2-7; TRBD1 agrees at 8 bases. Germline loops: CDR1 MGHRA, CDR2 YSYEKL. V shed 0 bases and J 3 bases; nucleotides not matched to a gene: 4. The CDR3 covers 15 residues. The CDR3 DNA follows: TGCGCCAGCAGCCAAGATACCGACAGGGGCTACGAGCAGTACTTC. Translation: CASSQDTDRGYEQYF.

The V and J genes are TRBV6-4 and TRBJ2-3; D is perhaps TRBD2 (5 bases). The CDR3 consists of 15 residues. Trimming stripped 6 bases from V and 6 bases from J, with 19 bases between. Germline V gene lookup returns CDR1 MRHNA and CDR2 SNTAGT. In nucleotides, the CDR3 is TGTGCCAGCAGCCTCCATGGGGAGAGAGGGGATACGCAGTATTTT. This encodes CASSLHGERGDTQYF.

This chain links TRBV4-1 with TRBJ2-1; 7 nucleotides line up with TRBD2. Trimming took 5 bases from V and 2 from J; bases not matched to a gene: 9. The CDR3 contains 16 residues. The germline gives CDR1 MGHRA, CDR2 YSYEKL. The CDR3, as DNA: TGCGCCAGCAGCTCCTTAACTAGCGACCCCTACAATGAGCAGTTCTTC. This encodes CASSSLTSDPYNEQFF.

The chain joins TRBV5-1 to TRBJ1-1; TRBD1 is a possible D gene (5 bases). CDR1 and CDR2 from the germline V gene are SGHRS and YFSETQ. CDR3 size: 15 residues. Trimming removed 5 bases at V and 1 base at J, with 15 bases between. CDR3 amino acids: CASRPANTGNTEAFF. In nucleotides, the CDR3 is TGCGCCAGCAGACCCGCCAATACAGGGAACACTGAAGCTTTCTTT.

DNA of the CDR3: TGTGCCAGCAGCCTAAAAAGACAGGATCCTAACTATGGCTACACCTTC. Translated: CASSLKRQDPNYGYTF. This chain uses TRBV7-8 with TRBJ1-2, with D possibly matching TRBD1 (6 bases). CDR3 length equals 16 residues. V was pared by 5 bases and J by 0 bases, with 16 bases between. Looked up from germline, CDR1 is SGHVS and CDR2 is FQNEAQ.

The chain has TRBV10-2 and TRBJ1-5; a possible D gene is TRBD1 (6 bases). This CDR3 has 16 residues. Germline lookup yields CDR1 WSHSY and CDR2 SAAADI. The V end lost 0 bases, the J end lost 1 base, and 10 bases lay between the germline ends. The CDR3, as DNA: TGCGCCAGCAGTGAGTCAGGGGGAAGCAGCAATCAGCCCCAGCATTTT. Protein: CASSESGGSSNQPQHF.